This entry concerns a single T cell receptor (beta chain). This CDR3 is built from 14 residues. Germline CDR1 reads DFQATT; CDR2 reads SNEGSKA (reference sequence). After removal of 3 bases from V and 7 bases from J, the junction contained 8 bases not matched to a gene. This sample is part of a study of blood T cell repertoires in COVID-19. Study overall: The study drew acute and convalescent COVID-19 samples from the United States, Italy and Spain. Sources were T cells, B-cell-depleted T cells, or PBMCs; the material itself was cDNA or gDNA.

Original processing notes: Counts of nucleated cells, estimated from reference gene primer amplification, were obtained. Sequencing was performed with immunoSEQ multiplex PCR; in TCRdb, only in-frame clones are kept and a portion is missing. V, J and clone size derive from that table, while D and trimming were established from the DNA sequence. This sample yields about 320,000 clones, of which approximately 85% are seen a single time; roughly 7% belongs to the top ten. The sample was peripheral blood. The genes are TRBV20-1 and TRBJ1-5; 8 positions agree with TRBD1. The sequence was collected from a human donor in a cohort sampled during active COVID-19. The CDR3: CSASSDRGDQPQHF. As DNA, the CDR3 is TGCAGTGCTAGTTCCGACAGGGGTGACCAGCCCCAGCATTTT.